This T cell receptor (beta chain) was documented in a study of CXCR3-negative and CXCR3-positive naive CD8 T cells. Study conclusions and caveats: Each naive subset displayed comparably high diversity, whereas memory CD8+ cells displayed much lower diversity. Researchers report that CXCR3-positive naive cells carry more hydrophobic TRB CDR3s than CXCR3-negative naive cells.

The authors prepared UMI-labeled TRB cDNA libraries by 5' RACE. Reprocessing the 5' RACE reads, TCRdb reports a single entry for every CDR3 protein and omits DNA. Recorded for this sample: approximately 100,000 distinct CDR3 sequences. Note on this clonotype: Its specificity is unknown.

The CDR3 has 17 residues. Germline V CDR1 and CDR2: SQVTM, ANQGSEA. This chain connects TRBV29-1 to TRBJ2-5; as DNA is missing, the TRBD1 call by TCRdb cannot be tested. This clonotype originated in a human donor in good health. Some clones in this sample may be carry-over from other donors' samples. The sequenced sample was naive CXCR3+ CD8+ T cells from blood. Stated subset: CD45RO-CCR7+CD27+CD95- naive CD8+ T cells expressing CXCR3 (TNR3+). CDR3 sequence: CSVEDWVVGRGQETQYF.